Listed here are 21 T cell receptor beta chains from one sample, sequenced in a study of cytomegalovirus exposure and HLA in healthy donors. It was with 60 Vbeta and 13 Jbeta primers that the PCR ran. The table came from immunoSEQ multiplex PCR; TCRdb's copy has only in-frame clones and leaves some out. The sample holds fewer than 150,000 clones, roughly 83% seen once. The sequencing input was PBMCs. Source of these receptors: a middle-aged man in good health and CMV-seropositive.

This clone occurred a few times. The chain combines TRBV10-3 with TRBJ2-3; 9 nucleotides agree with TRBD2. The germline V gene encodes CDR1 ENHRY and CDR2 SYGVKD. The CDR3 has 15 amino acids. After removal of 7 bases from V and 7 bases from J, the junction contained 12 bases not matched to a gene. The CDR3 nucleotides are TGTGCCATCACCCAGACTAGCGGCCGAATTAATACGCAGTATTTT. Amino acids: CAITQTSGRINTQYF.

Of note for this clone: Its ends do not fully match the called genes, so a read error is possible. The sample carries other DNA sequences with the same CDR3. The chain couples TRBV7-6 to TRBJ1-2, with D perhaps TRBD1 (5 bases). Germline V gene data show CDR1 as SGHVS and CDR2 as FNYEAQ. This CDR3 is 16 amino acids long. CDR3 region: CASSLEDTGTFYGYTF. The CDR3 DNA is TGCGCCAGCAGCTTAGAGGATACCGGGACTTTTTATGGCTACACCTTC.

The chain links TRBV19 to TRBJ1-2; 10 bases line up with TRBD1. The CDR3 contains 14 residues. CDR1 and CDR2 from the germline V gene are LNHDA and SQIVND (reference sequence). After removal of 6 bases from V and 6 bases from J, the junction contained 7 bases not matched to a gene. The CDR3 sequence: CASRSGTGVHGYTF. The CDR3 coding sequence is TGTGCCAGTAGATCCGGGACAGGGGTACATGGCTACACCTTC. Complete variable domain (other parts from reference TRBV19 and TRBJ1-2): DGGITQSPKYLFRKEGQNVTLSCEQNLNHDAMYWYRQDPGQGLRLIYYSQIVNDFQKGDIAEGYSVSREKKESFPLTVTSAQKNPTAFYLCASRSGTGVHGYTFGSGTRLTVV.

The V call is TRBV7-6, the J call TRBJ1-3, with unresolved D. The CDR3 spans 20 residues. Trimming pared 2 bases from V and 2 bases from J, leaving 25 bases between. CDR1 is SGHVS, CDR2 FNYEAQ, per germline. The CDR3 sequence is CASSLFSSVPRQQPGNTIYF. CDR3 DNA: TGTGCCAGCAGCTTATTTTCTTCGGTGCCTCGCCAACAGCCTGGAAACACCATATATTTT. Supplemented by reference TRBV7-6 and TRBJ1-3, the full variable domain reads GAGVSQSPRYKVTKRGQDVALRCDPISGHVSLYWYRQALGQGPEFLTYFNYEAQQDKSGLPNDRFSAERPEGSISTLTIQRTEQRDSAMYRCASSLFSSVPRQQPGNTIYFGEGSWLTVV.

The chain uses TRBV7-6 and TRBJ2-1; maybe TRBD1 (5 bases). Trimming pared 5 bases from V and 6 bases from J, leaving 20 bases between. The CDR3 is 16 amino acids. CDR1 is SGHVS, CDR2 FNYEAQ, per germline. The CDR3 sequence is CASSLTGSRLGNEQFF. CDR3 nucleotides: TGTGCCAGCAGCCTAACAGGATCCCGGCTAGGCAATGAGCAGTTCTTC.

Notes on this clone: Other DNA sequences in this sample translate to the same CDR3. CDR3 DNA: TGTGCCAGCAGTTTAGCGGGGGCAGGGCAGCCCCAGCATTTT. Its translation: CASSLAGAGQPQHF. V usage is TRBV27 and J usage is TRBJ1-5; tentatively, D is TRBD1 (6 bases). Germline CDR1 reads MNHEY; CDR2 reads SMNVEV (reference sequence). V lost 2 bases, J lost 7 bases, and 12 bases lay in between. The CDR3 extends over 14 amino acids.

The chain carries TRBV18 and TRBJ1-3, with 7 nucleotides matching TRBD1. Germline V lookup: CDR1 KGHSH, CDR2 LQKENI. This CDR3 has 14 amino acids. V lost 8 bases and J lost 4; bases outside the gene matches: 8. The CDR3 protein is CASAKGARGNTIYF. The CDR3 nucleotides are TGTGCCAGCGCAAAGGGGGCGCGCGGAAACACCATATATTTT.

This clone was detected only a few times. The gene calls are TRBV5-5 and TRBJ1-2, with 11 positions matching TRBD1. CDR3 size: 15 residues. V gave up 3 bases and J gave up 6 bases; unmatched junction bases: 7. Germline values: CDR1 SGHKS, CDR2 YYEKEE (reference sequence). CDR3: CASSYPRTGGHGYTF. CDR3 nucleotides: TGTGCCAGCAGCTACCCCCGGACAGGGGGCCATGGCTACACCTTC.

The V gene is TRBV6-1, the J gene TRBJ2-7; D is possibly TRBD2 (5 bases). Germline lookup yields CDR1 MNHNS and CDR2 SASEGT. This CDR3 has 13 amino acids. The V and J ends lost 3 bases and 7 bases respectively, with 13 bases between them. In nucleotides, the CDR3 is TGTGCCAGCAGTGATATAGCGCCAGTAGAGCAGTACTTC. Its protein product is CASSDIAPVEQYF.

V is TRBV10-3 and J is TRBJ1-2; 7 nucleotides agree with TRBD1. The V gene's germline CDR1 is ENHRY and CDR2 SYGVKD. V shed 0 bases and J 8 bases; nucleotides not matched to a gene: 9. The CDR3 consists of 15 residues. For the CDR3, the DNA is TGTGCCATCAGTGAGTCGGACAGGCGGACGTCCGGCTACACCTTC. This translates into CAISESDRRTSGYTF.

The chain is built from TRBV4-2 and TRBJ2-3; 8 bases map to TRBD1. V gave up 0 bases and J gave up 5 bases; unmatched junction bases: 4. CDR3 length: 15 amino acids. Germline CDR1 is LGHNA and CDR2 is YNFKEQ. CDR3: CASSQDGTGRDTQYF. For the CDR3, the DNA is TGTGCCAGCAGCCAAGACGGGACAGGCCGAGATACGCAGTATTTT.

The chain is built from TRBV15 and TRBJ2-2; D is ambiguous. The CDR3 is made up of 15 amino acids. V gave up 0 bases and J gave up 4 bases, with 9 bases separating them. Germline CDR1 is LNHNV and CDR2 is YYDKDF (reference sequence). The CDR3 coding sequence is TGTGCCACCAGCAGAGATTATGCGGTCACCGGGGAGCTGTTTTTT. This codes for CATSRDYAVTGELFF.

This sequence joins TRBV4-1 and TRBJ1-6, with D tentatively TRBD1 (5 bases). The CDR3 is made up of 17 amino acids. V was shortened by 5 bases and J by 4 bases, with 18 bases between the two germline ends. The germline V gene encodes CDR1 MGHRA and CDR2 YSYEKL. CDR3 DNA sequence: TGCGCCAGCAGCGCCAGTCGGGGGGAGTTTTATAATTCACCCCTCCACTTT. It yields the protein CASSASRGEFYNSPLHF.

The CDR3 DNA follows: TGCGCCAGCAGCTTGTTCGGGGGTGGTGGCTACACCTTC. Translation gives CASSLFGGGGYTF. The J gene is TRBJ1-2, the V gene TRBV5-1, with a possible D match to TRBD1 (5 bases). From germline, CDR1 is SGHRS and CDR2 YFSETQ. The CDR3 totals 13 residues. The ends were cut back, 1 base at V and 7 bases at J, with 11 bases in the middle.

The chain combines TRBV6-5 with TRBJ1-2; TRBD1 agrees at 7 bases. The CDR3 is made up of 12 amino acids. Germline V lookup: CDR1 MNHEY, CDR2 SVGAGI. V lost 5 bases and J lost 6; bases outside the gene matches: 3. The CDR3 is CASSTQGNGYTF. CDR3 in DNA: TGTGCCAGCAGTACACAGGGGAATGGCTACACCTTC.

J is TRBJ1-2 and V is TRBV19; D gene ambiguous. The CDR3 spans 15 residues. Trimming removed 4 bases from V and 3 bases from J, with 15 bases in between. The germline gives CDR1 LNHDA, CDR2 SQIVND (reference sequence). The CDR3 loop is CASSTNPVAYYGYTF. CDR3 DNA sequence: TGTGCCAGTAGTACCAACCCAGTAGCGTACTATGGCTACACCTTC. Full variable domain (remainder filled in from reference TRBV19 and TRBJ1-2): DGGITQSPKYLFRKEGQNVTLSCEQNLNHDAMYWYRQDPGQGLRLIYYSQIVNDFQKGDIAEGYSVSREKKESFPLTVTSAQKNPTAFYLCASSTNPVAYYGYTFGSGTRLTVV.

The gene calls are TRBV7-8 and TRBJ2-1; D is possibly TRBD2 (5 bases). CDR1 and CDR2 from the germline V gene are SGHVS and FQNEAQ. The CDR3 is 16 residues long. V gave up 5 bases and J gave up 5 bases, with 19 bases separating them. CDR3 bases: TGTGCCAGCAGCCAAGAGGGCAGATACTTGCACAATGAGCAGTTCTTC. Protein: CASSQEGRYLHNEQFF.

A single count supports this clone. V is TRBV7-2 and J is TRBJ1-6; D ambiguous. This CDR3 has 14 amino acids. V dropped 1 base and J dropped 5 bases, with 6 bases sitting between them. Germline CDR1 reads SGHTA; CDR2 reads FQGNSA. For the CDR3, the DNA is TGTGCCAGCAGCTTAGACAGTCATAATTCACCCCTCCACTTT. Translated, it gives CASSLDSHNSPLHF.

The CDR3 coding sequence is TGTGCCATCTTGAACGGCTCCTACAATGAGCAGTTCTTC. Its protein product is CAILNGSYNEQFF. V usage is TRBV11-2 and J usage is TRBJ2-1; no firm D call. V lost 10 bases to trimming and J lost 0 bases, with 10 bases between them. The CDR3 consists of 13 residues. In germline, CDR1 is SGHAT, CDR2 FQNNGV.

This chain uses TRBV21-1 with TRBJ2-2; TRBD1 is taken as the D call from the table, unchecked against the DNA. TRBV21-1 is a listed pseudogene. The CDR3 is 19 amino acids. CDR3 amino acids: CASSEGDRTGTMNTGELFF. In nucleotides, the CDR3 is TGTGCCAGCAGCGAAGGAGACCGTACCGGGACAATGAACACCGGGGAGCTGTTTTTT.

V and J are TRBV6-1 and TRBJ1-6; D is undetermined. V shed 5 bases and J shed 6 bases, with 8 bases lying between them. The CDR3 length is 13 residues. Germline CDR1 is MNHNS and CDR2 is SASEGT. For the CDR3, the DNA is TGTGCCAGCAGTTCCGTTCTTAATTCACCCCTCCACTTT. This sequence encodes CASSSVLNSPLHF.